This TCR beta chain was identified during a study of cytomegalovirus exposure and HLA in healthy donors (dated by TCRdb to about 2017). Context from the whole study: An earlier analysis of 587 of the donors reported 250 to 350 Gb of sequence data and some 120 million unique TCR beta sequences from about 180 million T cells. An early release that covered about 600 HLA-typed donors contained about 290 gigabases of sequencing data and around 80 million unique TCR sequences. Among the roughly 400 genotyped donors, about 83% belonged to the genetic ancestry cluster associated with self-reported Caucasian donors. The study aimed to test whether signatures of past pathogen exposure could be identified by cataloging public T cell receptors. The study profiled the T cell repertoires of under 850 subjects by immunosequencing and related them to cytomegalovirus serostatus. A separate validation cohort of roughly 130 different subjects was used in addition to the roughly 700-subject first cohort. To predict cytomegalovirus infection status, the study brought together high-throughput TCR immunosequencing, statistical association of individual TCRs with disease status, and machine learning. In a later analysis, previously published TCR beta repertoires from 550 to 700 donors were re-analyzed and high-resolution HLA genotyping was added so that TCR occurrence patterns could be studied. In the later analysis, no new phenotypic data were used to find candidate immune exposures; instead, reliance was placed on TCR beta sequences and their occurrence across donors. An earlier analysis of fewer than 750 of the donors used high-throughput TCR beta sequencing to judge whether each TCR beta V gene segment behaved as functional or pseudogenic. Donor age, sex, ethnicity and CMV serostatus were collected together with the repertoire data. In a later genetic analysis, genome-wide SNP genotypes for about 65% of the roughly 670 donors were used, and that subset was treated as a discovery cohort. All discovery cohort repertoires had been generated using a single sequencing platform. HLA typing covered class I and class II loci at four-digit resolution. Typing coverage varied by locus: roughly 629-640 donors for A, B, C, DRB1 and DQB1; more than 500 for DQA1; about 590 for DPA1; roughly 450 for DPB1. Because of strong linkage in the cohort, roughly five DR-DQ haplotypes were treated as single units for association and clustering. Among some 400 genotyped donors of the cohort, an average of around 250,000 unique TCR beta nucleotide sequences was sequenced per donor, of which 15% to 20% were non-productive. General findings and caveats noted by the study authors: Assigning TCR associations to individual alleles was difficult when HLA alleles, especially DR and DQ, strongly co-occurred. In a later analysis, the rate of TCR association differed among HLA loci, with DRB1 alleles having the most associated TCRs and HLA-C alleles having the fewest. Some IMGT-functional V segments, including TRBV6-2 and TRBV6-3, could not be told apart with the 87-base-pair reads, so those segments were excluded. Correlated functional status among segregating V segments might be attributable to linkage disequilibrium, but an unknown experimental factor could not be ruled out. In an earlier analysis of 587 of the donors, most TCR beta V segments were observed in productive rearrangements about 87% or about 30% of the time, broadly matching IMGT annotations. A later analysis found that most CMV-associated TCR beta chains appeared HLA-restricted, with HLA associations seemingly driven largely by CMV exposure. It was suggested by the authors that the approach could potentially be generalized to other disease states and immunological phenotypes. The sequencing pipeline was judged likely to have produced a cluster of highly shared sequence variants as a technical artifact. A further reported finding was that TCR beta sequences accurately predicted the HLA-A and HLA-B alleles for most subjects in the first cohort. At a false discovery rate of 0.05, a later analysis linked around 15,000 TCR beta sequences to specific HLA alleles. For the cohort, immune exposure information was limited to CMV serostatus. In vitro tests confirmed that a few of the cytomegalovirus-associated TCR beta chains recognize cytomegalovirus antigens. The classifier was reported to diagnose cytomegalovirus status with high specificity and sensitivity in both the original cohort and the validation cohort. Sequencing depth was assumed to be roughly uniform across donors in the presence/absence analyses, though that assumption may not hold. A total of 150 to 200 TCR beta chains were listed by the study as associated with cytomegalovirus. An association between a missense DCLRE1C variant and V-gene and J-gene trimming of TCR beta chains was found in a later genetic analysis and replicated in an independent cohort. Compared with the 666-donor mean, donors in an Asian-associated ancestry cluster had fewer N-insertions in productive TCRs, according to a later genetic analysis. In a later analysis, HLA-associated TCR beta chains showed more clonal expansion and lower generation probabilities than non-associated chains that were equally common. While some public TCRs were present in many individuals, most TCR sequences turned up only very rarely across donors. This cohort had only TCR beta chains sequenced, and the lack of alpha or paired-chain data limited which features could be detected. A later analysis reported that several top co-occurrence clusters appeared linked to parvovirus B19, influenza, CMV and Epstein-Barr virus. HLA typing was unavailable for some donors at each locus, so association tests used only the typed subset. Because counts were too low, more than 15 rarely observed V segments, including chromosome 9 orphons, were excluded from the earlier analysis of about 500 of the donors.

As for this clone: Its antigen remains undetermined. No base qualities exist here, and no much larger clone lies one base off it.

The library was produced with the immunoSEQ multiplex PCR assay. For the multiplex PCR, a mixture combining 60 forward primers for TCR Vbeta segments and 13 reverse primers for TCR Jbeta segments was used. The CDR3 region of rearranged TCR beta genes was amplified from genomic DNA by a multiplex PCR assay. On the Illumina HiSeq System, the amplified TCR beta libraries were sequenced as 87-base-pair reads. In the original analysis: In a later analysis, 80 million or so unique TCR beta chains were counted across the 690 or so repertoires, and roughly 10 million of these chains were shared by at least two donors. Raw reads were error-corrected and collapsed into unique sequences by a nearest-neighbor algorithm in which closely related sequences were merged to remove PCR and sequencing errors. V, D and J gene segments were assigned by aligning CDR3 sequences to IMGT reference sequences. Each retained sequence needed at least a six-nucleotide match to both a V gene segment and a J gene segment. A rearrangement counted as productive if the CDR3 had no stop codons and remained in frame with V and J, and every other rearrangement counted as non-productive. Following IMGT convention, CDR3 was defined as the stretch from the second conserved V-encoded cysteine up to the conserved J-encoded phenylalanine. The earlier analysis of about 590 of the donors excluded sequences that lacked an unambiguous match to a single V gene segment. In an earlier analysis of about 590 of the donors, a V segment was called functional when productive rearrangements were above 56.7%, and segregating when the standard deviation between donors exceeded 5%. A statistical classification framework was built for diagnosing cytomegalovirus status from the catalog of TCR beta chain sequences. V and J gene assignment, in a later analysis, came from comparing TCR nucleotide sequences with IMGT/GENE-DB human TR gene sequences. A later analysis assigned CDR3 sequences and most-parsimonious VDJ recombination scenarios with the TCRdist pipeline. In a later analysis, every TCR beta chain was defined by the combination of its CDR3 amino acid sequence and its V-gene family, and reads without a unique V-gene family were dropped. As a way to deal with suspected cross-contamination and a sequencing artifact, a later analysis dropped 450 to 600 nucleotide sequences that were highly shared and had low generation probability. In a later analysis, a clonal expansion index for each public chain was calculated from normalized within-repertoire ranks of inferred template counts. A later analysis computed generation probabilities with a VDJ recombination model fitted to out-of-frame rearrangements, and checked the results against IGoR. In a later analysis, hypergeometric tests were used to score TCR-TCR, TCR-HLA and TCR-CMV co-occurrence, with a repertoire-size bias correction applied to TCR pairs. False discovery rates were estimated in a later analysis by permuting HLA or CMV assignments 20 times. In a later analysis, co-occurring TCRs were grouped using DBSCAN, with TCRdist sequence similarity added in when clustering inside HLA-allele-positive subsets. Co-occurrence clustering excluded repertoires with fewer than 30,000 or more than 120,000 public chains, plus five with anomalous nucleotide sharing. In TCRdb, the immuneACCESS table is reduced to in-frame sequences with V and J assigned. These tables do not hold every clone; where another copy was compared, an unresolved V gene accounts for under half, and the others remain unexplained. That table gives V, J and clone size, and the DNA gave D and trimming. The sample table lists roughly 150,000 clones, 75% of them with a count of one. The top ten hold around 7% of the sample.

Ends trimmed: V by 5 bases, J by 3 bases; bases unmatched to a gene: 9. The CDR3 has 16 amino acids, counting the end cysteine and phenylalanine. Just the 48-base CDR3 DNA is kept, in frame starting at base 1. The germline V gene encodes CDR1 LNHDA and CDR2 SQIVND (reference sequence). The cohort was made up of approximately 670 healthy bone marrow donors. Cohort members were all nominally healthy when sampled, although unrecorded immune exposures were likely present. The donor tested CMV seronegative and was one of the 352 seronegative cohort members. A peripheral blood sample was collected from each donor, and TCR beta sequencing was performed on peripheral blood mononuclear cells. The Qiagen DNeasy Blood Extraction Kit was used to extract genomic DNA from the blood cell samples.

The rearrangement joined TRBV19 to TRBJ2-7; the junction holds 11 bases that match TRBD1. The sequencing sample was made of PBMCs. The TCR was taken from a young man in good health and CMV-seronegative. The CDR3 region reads CASSLYSGTGGYEQYF. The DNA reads TGTGCCAGTAGTCTCTATTCCGGGACAGGGGGCTACGAGCAGTACTTC.